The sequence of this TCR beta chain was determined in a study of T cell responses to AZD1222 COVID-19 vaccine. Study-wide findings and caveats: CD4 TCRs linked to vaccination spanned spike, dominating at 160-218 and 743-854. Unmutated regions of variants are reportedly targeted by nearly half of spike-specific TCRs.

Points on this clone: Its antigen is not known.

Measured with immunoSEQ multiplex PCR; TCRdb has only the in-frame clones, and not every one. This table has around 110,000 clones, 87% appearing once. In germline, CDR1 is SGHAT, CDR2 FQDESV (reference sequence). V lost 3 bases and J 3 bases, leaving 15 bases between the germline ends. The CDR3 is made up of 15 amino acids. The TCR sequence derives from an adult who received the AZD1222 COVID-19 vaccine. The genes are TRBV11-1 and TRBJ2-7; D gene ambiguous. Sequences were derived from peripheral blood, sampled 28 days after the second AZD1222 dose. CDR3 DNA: TGTGCCAGCAGCTTGACGGACCAATCCCTCTACGAGCAGTACTTC. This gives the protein CASSLTDQSLYEQYF.